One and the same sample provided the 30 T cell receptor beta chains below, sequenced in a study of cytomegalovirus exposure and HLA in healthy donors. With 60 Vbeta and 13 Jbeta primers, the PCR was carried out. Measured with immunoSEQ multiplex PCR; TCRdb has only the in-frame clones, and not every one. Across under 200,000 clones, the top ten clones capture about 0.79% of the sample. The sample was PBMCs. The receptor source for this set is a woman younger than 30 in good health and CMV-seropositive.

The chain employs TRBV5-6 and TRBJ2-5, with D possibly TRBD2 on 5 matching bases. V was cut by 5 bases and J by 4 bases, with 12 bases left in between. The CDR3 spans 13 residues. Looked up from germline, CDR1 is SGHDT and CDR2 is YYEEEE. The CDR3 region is CASRTSGSETQYF. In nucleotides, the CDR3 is TGTGCCAGCAGGACGTCGGGGTCAGAGACCCAGTACTTC.

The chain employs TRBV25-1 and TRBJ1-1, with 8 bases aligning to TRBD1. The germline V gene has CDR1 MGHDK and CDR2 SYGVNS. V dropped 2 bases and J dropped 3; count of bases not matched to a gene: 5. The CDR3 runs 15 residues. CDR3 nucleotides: TGTGCCAGCAGTGAACCCCAGGGGGCGGACACTGAAGCTTTCTTT. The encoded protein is CASSEPQGADTEAFF.

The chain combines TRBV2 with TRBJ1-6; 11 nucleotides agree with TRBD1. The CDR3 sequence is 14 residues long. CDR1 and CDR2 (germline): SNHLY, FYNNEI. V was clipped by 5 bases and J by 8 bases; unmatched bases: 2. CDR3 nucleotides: TGTGCCAGCAGTTGGACAGGGGGCGATTCACCCCTCCACTTT. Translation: CASSWTGGDSPLHF.

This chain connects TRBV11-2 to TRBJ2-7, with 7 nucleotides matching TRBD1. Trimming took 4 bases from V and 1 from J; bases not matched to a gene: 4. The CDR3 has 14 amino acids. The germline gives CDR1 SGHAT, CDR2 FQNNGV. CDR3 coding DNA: TGTGCCAGCAGCTCGGACAGGCTTTCCTACGAGCAGTACTTC. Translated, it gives CASSSDRLSYEQYF.

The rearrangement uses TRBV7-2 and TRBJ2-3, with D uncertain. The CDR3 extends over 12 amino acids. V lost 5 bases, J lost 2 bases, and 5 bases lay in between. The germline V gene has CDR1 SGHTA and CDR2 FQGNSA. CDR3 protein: CASSQHTDTQYF. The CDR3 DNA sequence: TGTGCCAGCAGCCAACACACAGATACGCAGTATTTT. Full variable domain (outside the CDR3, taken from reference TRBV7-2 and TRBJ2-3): GAGVSQSPSNKVTEKGKDVELRCDPISGHTALYWYRQSLGQGLEFLIYFQGNSAPDKSGLPSDRFSAERTGGSVSTLTIQRTQQEDSAVYLCASSQHTDTQYFGPGTRLTVL.

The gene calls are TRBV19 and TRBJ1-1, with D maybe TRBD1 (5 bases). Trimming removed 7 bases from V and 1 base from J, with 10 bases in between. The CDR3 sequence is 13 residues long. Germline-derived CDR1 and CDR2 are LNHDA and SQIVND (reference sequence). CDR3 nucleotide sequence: TGTGCCAGTACCAGGGCTTCGAACACTGAAGCTTTCTTT. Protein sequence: CASTRASNTEAFF.

The CDR3 DNA reads TGTGCCAGTAGTAGATCGACAGGATCTTATGGCTACACCTTC. This gives the protein CASSRSTGSYGYTF. The V call is TRBV19, the J call TRBJ1-2; possible D gene TRBD1, 6 bases. The ends were cut back, 4 bases at V and 5 bases at J, with 14 bases in the middle. The CDR3 runs to 14 residues. Germline CDR1 LNHDA, CDR2 SQIVND (reference sequence).

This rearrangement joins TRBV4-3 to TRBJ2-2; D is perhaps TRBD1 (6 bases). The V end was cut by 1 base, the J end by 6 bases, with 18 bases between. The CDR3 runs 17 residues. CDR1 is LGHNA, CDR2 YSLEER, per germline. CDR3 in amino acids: CASSQVPSRGISGELFF. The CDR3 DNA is TGCGCCAGCAGCCAAGTCCCGAGCAGGGGTATATCCGGGGAGCTGTTTTTT.

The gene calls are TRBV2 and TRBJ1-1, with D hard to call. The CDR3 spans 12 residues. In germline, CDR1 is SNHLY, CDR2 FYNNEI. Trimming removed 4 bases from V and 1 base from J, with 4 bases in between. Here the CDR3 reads CASSAKNTEAFF. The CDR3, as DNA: TGTGCCAGCAGTGCCAAGAACACTGAAGCTTTCTTT.

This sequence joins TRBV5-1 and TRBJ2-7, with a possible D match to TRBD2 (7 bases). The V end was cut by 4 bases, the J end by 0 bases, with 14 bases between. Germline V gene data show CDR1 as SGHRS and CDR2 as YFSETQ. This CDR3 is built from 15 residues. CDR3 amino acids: CASSIGGGGSYEQYF. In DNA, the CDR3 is TGCGCCAGCAGCATTGGGGGCGGGGGCTCCTACGAGCAGTACTTC.

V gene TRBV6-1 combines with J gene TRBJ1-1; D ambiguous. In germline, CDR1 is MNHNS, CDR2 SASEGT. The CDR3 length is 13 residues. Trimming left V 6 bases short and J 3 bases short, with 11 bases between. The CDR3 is CASRGRLDTEAFF. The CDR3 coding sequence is TGTGCCAGCAGGGGCCGCCTGGACACTGAAGCTTTCTTT.

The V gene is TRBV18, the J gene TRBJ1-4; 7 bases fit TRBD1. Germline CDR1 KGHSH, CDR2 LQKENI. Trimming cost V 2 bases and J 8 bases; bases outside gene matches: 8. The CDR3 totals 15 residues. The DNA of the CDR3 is TGTGCCAGCTCACCAACGACAGGGCGGATCGAAAAACTGTTTTTT. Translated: CASSPTTGRIEKLFF.

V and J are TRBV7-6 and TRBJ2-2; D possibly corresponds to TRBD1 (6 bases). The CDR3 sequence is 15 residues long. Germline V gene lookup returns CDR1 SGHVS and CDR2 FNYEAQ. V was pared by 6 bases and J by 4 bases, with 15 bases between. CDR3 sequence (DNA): TGTGCCAGCAGATTGGACAGCGTCTCCACCGGGGAGCTGTTTTTT. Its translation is CASRLDSVSTGELFF.

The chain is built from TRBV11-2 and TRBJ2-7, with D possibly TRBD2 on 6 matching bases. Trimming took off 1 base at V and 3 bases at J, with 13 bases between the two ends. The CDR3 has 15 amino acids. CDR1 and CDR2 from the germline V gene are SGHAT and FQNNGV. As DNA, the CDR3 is TGTGCCAGCAGCTTAGGGGGGGACTTACACTACGAGCAGTACTTC. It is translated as CASSLGGDLHYEQYF.

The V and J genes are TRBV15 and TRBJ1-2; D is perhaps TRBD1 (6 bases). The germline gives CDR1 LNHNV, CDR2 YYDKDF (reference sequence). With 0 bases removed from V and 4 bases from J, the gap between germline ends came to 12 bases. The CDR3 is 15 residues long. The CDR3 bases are TGTGCCACCAGCAGAGATAGGCAGGGGAGCTATGGCTACACCTTC. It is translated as CATSRDRQGSYGYTF.

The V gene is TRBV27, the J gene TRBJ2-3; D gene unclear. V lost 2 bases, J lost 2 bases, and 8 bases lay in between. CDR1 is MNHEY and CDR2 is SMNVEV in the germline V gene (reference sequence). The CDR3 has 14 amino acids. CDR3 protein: CASSLAGSTDTQYF. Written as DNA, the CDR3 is TGTGCCAGCAGTTTAGCAGGTTCCACAGATACGCAGTATTTT.

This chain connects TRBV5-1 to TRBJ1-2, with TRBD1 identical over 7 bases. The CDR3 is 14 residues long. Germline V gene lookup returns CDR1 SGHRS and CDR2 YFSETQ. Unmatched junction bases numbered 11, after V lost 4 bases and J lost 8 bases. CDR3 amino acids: CASSLGQASRGYTF. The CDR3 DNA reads TGCGCCAGCAGCCTCGGACAGGCCTCAAGGGGCTACACCTTC.

CDR3 DNA sequence: TGTGCCAGCAGTTCGCGCGAGCAGTACTTC. Amino acids: CASSSREQYF. The chain couples TRBV28 to TRBJ2-7; D call uncertain. Germline V gene sequence: CDR1 MDHEN, CDR2 SYDVKM. V was cut by 4 bases and J by 6 bases, with 4 bases left in between. The CDR3 has 10 residues.

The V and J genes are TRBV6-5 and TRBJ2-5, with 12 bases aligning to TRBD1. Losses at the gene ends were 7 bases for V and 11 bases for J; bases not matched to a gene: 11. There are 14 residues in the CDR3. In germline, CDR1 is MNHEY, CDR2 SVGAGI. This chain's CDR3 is CASNSGQGAFGQYF. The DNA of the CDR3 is TGTGCCAGCAATTCGGGACAGGGGGCGTTCGGGCAGTACTTC.

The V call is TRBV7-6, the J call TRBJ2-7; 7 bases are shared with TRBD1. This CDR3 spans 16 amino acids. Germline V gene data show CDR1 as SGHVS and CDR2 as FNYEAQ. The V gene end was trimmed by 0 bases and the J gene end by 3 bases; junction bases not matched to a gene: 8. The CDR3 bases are TGTGCCAGCAGCTTAGCGGGACAGCAAAAATACTACGAGCAGTACTTC. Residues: CASSLAGQQKYYEQYF.

The DNA for the CDR3 is TGTGCCAGCAGCCCCACTTGGGTGGAGGGCGGCGACAATGAGCAGTTCTTC. Translated, it gives CASSPTWVEGGDNEQFF. The chain links TRBV7-9 to TRBJ2-1; weak D call: TRBD2 (6 bases). In germline, CDR1 is SEHNR, CDR2 FQNEAQ (reference sequence). The CDR3 is 17 residues long. Between the trimmed V and J ends, which lost 5 bases and 5 bases, there was a span of 22 bases.

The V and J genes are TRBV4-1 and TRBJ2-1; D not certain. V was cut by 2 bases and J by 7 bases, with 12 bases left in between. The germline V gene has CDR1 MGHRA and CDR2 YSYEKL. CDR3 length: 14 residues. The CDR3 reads CASSQFADRNEQFF. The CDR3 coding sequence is TGCGCCAGCAGCCAATTTGCGGATAGGAATGAGCAGTTCTTC.

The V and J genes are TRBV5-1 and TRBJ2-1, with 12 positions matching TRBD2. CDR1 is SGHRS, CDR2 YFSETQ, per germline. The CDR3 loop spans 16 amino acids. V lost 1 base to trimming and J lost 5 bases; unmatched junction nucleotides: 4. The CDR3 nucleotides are TGCGCCAGCAGCTTGTGGCTAGCGGGGGGGAACAATGAGCAGTTCTTC. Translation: CASSLWLAGGNNEQFF.

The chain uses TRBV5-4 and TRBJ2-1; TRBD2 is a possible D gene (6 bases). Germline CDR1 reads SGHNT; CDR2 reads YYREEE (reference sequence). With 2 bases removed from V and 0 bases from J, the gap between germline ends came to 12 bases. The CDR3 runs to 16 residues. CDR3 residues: CASSLGTLSSYNEQFF. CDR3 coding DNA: TGTGCCAGCAGCTTAGGGACTCTAAGCTCCTACAATGAGCAGTTCTTC.

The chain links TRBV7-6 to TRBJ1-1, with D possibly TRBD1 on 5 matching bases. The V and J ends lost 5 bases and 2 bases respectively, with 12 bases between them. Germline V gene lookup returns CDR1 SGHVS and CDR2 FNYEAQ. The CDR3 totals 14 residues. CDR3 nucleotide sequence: TGTGCCAGCAGCCCACGACAGCTTAACACTGAAGCTTTCTTT. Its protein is CASSPRQLNTEAFF.

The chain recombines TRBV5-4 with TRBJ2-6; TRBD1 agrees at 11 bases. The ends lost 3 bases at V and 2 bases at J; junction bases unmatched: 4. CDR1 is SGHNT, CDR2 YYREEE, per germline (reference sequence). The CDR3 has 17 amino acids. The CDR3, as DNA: TGTGCCAGCAGCTCTCGGACAGGGGGCACTGGGGCCAACGTCCTGACTTTC. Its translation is CASSSRTGGTGANVLTF.

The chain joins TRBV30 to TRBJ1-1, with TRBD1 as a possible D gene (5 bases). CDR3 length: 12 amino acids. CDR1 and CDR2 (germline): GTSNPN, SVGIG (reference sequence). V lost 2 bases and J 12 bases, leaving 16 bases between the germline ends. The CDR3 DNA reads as TGTGCCTGGAGTCCCCCGGGGGGAGGGCCTTTCTTT. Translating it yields CAWSPPGGGPFF.

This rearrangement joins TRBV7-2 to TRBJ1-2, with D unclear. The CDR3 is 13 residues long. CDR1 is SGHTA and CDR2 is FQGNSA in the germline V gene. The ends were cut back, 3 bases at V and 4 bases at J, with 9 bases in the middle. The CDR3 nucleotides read TGTGCCAGCAGCTTCGGCTCAGGCTATGGCTACACCTTC. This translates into CASSFGSGYGYTF.

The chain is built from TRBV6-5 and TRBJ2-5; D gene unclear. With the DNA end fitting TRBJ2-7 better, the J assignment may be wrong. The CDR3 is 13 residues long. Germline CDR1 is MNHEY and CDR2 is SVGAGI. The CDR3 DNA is TGTGCCAGCAGTTACTCGCCCTTTACCGAGCAGTACTTC. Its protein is CASSYSPFTEQYF.

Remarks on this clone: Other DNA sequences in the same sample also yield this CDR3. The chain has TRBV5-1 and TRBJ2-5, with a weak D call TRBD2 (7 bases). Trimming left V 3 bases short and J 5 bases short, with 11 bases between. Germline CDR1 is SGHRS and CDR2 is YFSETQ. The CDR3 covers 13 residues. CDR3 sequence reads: CASSSQGGETQYF. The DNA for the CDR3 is TGCGCCAGCAGCTCACAGGGAGGGGAGACCCAGTACTTC.